A selection of T cell receptor beta chains follows, all from one sample in a study of CD8 T cells in ankylosing spondylitis. TCRdb redid the calling of the 5' RACE reads with MiXCR, one entry per CDR3 protein. The repertoire includes around 100,000 distinct CDR3 sequences, about 9% of them detected once, and about 30% sits in the top ten. The sample consisted of blood, either unsorted or a sorted T cell fraction (not recorded which). All receptors derive from a male donor with ankylosing spondylitis. Each CDR3 is given with its conserved first and last residue. The D gene is left open where the match is weak. Expanded clones get a size class; other rows say once, few or many, or leave the size out.

>TRBJ1-2|few|TRBV13|TRBD1
TGTGCCAGCAGCTTATCAGCAGGGGGCAGAAACTATGGCTACACCTTC
CASSLSAGGRNYGYTF
>TRBJ2-7|NA|TRBV2|TRBD1
TGTGCCAGCGTCGGGACAGCAGACTACGAGCAGTACTTC
CASVGTADYEQYF
>TRBJ1-2|many|TRBV7-9|TRBD1
TGTGCCAGCAGCCGACAGGGGACTAACTATGGCTACACCTTC
CASSRQGTNYGYTF
>TRBJ2-7|NA|TRBV7-9|NA
TGTGCCAGCACCGCGACGACCGAGCGGTACGAGCAGTACTTC
CASTATTERYEQYF
>TRBJ1-2|NA|TRBV12-3/TRBV12-4|NA
TGTGCCAGCAGTCGGACGCTAAACTATGGCTACACCTTC
CASSRTLNYGYTF
>TRBJ2-7|few|TRBV5-5|NA
TGTGCCAGCAGCTTGTACGCCGTCCCGGGACAAGACTACGAGCAGTACTTC
CASSLYAVPGQDYEQYF
>TRBJ2-1|many|TRBV6-1|TRBD2
TGTGCCAGCAGTGGTAGCGGGATCTCCTACAATGAGCAGTTCTTC
CASSGSGISYNEQFF
>TRBJ2-1|many|TRBV24-1|NA
TGTGCCACGGGAGAGGGAAACGAGCAGTTCTTC
CATGEGNEQFF
>TRBJ2-1|hyperexpanded|TRBV24-1|NA
TGTGCCACCAGTGATTTGGACAGCTCCTACAATGAGCAGTTCTTC
CATSDLDSSYNEQFF
>TRBJ1-2|few|TRBV27|NA
TGTGCCAGCAGTATCCAGAAGAACTATGGCTACACCTTC
CASSIQKNYGYTF
>TRBJ1-2|NA|TRBV24-1|TRBD1
TGTGCCACCCAAGACAGGGCTAACTATGGCTACACCTTC
CATQDRANYGYTF
>TRBJ2-7|many|TRBV13|NA
TGTGCCAGCAGCTTAGAGGGCCGGAGTCCTCCCTACGAGCAGTACTTC
CASSLEGRSPPYEQYF
>TRBJ2-1|NA|TRBV30|NA
TGTGCCTGGAGTTTGGATGAGCAGTTCTTC
CAWSLDEQFF
>TRBJ1-2|NA|TRBV7-9|NA
TGTGCCAGCAGCTTAGGGGGACCCATCTCAGGGGACTATGGCTACACCTTC
CASSLGGPISGDYGYTF
>TRBJ2-3|many|TRBV29-1|NA
TGCAGCGTATCCGGGACACAGGAACATACGCAGTATTTT
CSVSGTQEHTQYF
>TRBJ2-7|NA|TRBV12-3/TRBV12-4|TRBD1
TGTGCCAGCAGTTCTCCCGGGACAGGTTTCTACGAGCAGTACTTC
CASSSPGTGFYEQYF
>TRBJ2-3|few|TRBV11-2|TRBD2
TGTGCCAGCAGCTTACGAGCGGGAGTTCCAGATACGCAGTATTTT
CASSLRAGVPDTQYF
>TRBJ2-7|few|TRBV19|TRBD2
TGTGCCAGTAGCACCAGAACTAGCGGGATCTACGAGCAGTACTTC
CASSTRTSGIYEQYF
>TRBJ1-1|large|TRBV2|TRBD1
TGTGCCAGCAGGGGACAGGGAGAGATGGAAGCTTTCTTT
CASRGQGEMEAFF
>TRBJ1-2|NA|TRBV4-1|NA
TGCGCCAGCAGCCAAGATCTGAGGGTTGGGGGGGAGGGCTATGGCTACACCTTC
CASSQDLRVGGEGYGYTF
>TRBJ2-1|few|TRBV29-1|NA
TGCAGCGTTGAAGACTACAGCTTCTACAATGAGCAGTTCTTC
CSVEDYSFYNEQFF
>TRBJ2-7|few|TRBV4-2|TRBD1
TGTGCCAGCAGCAATATGGACAGGCTAGACTCCTACGAGCAGTACTTC
CASSNMDRLDSYEQYF
>TRBJ2-3|many|TRBV5-1|NA
TGCGCCAGCAGCTTGGTGGCGAGCACAGATACGCAGTATTTT
CASSLVASTDTQYF
>TRBJ1-1|many|TRBV4-1|NA
TGCGCCAGCAGCCAAGCCGACGGACACCCCCCCACTGAAGCTTTCTTT
CASSQADGHPPTEAFF
>TRBJ2-1|few|TRBV24-1|NA
TGTGCCACCAGTGATCCCCCGGGGTATGAGCAGTTCTTC
CATSDPPGYEQFF
>TRBJ1-1|many|TRBV7-9|NA
TGTGCCAGCAGCTTAGCCCTGAACACTGAAGCTTTCTTT
CASSLALNTEAFF
>TRBJ2-1|few|TRBV30|NA
TGTGCCTGGAGTGTACGTAGGACCGCAGCCTACAATGAGCAGTTCTTC
CAWSVRRTAAYNEQFF
>TRBJ2-3|few|TRBV20-1|NA
TGCAGTGCTAGAGATTTTTCAGGACCCAGCGGGCGGGACCCTCCAGATACGCAGTATTTT
CSARDFSGPSGRDPPDTQYF
>TRBJ1-3|many|TRBV27|NA
TGTGCCAGCAGTTTTGAACGGTCTGGAAACACCATATATTTT
CASSFERSGNTIYF
>TRBJ2-2|NA|TRBV2|NA
TGTGCCAGCTTTAGCAGGGGCCGGGAGCTGTTTTTT
CASFSRGRELFF
>TRBJ2-5|NA|TRBV20-1|TRBD2
TGCAGTGCTGTGCCGTTCGGGACTAGCGGGACGTGGACCCAGTACTTC
CSAVPFGTSGTWTQYF
>TRBJ2-2|few|TRBV27|TRBD1
TGTGCCAGCAGTTTATCTACAGGGGTGGGCGGGGAGCTGTTTTTT
CASSLSTGVGGELFF
>TRBJ2-1|many|TRBV18|TRBD1
TGTGCCAGCTCAAACCGGGACAGGGTCTACAATGAGCAGTTCTTC
CASSNRDRVYNEQFF
>TRBJ1-2|NA|TRBV12-3/TRBV12-4|NA
TGTGCCAGCAGATTTCTGTTCGCGGGCAGCCTCATCTATGGCTACACCTTC
CASRFLFAGSLIYGYTF
>TRBJ2-7|NA|TRBV9|TRBD2
TGTGCCAGCAGCGTAGGGACTAGCGGCTCCTACGAGCAGTACTTC
CASSVGTSGSYEQYF